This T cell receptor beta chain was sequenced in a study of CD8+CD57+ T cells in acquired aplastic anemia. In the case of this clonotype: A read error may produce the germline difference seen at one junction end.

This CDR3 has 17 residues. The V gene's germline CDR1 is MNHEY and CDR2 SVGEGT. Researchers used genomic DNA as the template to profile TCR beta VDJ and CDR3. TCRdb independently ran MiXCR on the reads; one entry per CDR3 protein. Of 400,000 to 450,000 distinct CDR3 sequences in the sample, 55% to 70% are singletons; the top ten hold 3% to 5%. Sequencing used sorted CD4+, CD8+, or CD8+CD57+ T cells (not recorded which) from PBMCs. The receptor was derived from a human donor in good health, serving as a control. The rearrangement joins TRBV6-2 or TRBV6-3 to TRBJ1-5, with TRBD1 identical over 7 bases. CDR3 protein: CASSPATGEVSNQPQRF. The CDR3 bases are TGTGCCAGCAGCCCAGCTACAGGGGAAGTGAGCAATCAGCCCCAGCGTTTT.